The source of this TCR beta chain is a study of OX40 agonist ivuxolimab in advanced cancers. This clone came up a few times. This CDR3 has 15 amino acids. Germline CDR1 is MDHEN and CDR2 is SYDVKM. V lost 3 bases, J lost 1 base, and 12 bases lay in between. Only in-frame clones appear in the TCRdb table, and some are missing; sequencing was by immunoSEQ multiplex PCR. The profile shows approximately 59,000 clones, over 75% of them singletons. The origin of this receptor is an adult with an advanced solid tumor such as melanoma, head and neck, liver or kidney cancer. The chain employs TRBV28 and TRBJ2-5; D uncertain. The specimen was CD4+ or CD8+ T cells sorted from blood, collected in a trial of the OX40 agonist ivuxolimab. This chain's CDR3 is CASSLSQPGQETQYF. CDR3 coding DNA: TGTGCCAGCAGTTTGTCCCAGCCCGGCCAAGAGACCCAGTACTTC.